This TCR beta chain appears in the sequencing data of a study of beta chain features in type 1 diabetes (dated by TCRdb to the late 2010s). With regard to the full study: No differences in mean age, gender distribution, total cell number or subset yield were found between patients and healthy donors. A total of 100 million to 110 million sorted cells were examined across all samples, and a strong correlation was observed between cell number per subset and RNA yield. The study compared the TCRB repertoires of sorted circulating CD4+ T cell subsets in recently diagnosed type 1 diabetes patients with those in matched healthy donors. Regulatory and stem cell-like memory subsets were isolated from only 8 patients and roughly eight healthy donors, whereas naive and central memory subsets came from all 28 donors. Findings and caveats that apply to the study as a whole: Only small numbers of individuals were included in the HLA sub-analyses, which left unresolved whether HLA type had any influence on TCRB rearrangement. Naive, central memory and regulatory TCRB repertoires appeared to be more similar among patients than among healthy donors. At VDJ recombination sites, type 1 diabetes patients had fewer insertions and more deleted nucleotides, which implies abnormalities in thymic rearrangement. Sequencing cDNA rather than genomic DNA could over-represent highly expressing activated cells, although activation and CD3 levels did not differ between groups. In all four CD4+ subsets, TCRB CDR3 length was moderately but significantly shorter in type 1 diabetes patients. PCR may preferentially amplify shorter templates, but because patient and control samples were amplified and corrected together, any resulting skew would affect both groups equally.

The entire amount of isolated RNA was reverse transcribed using the High Capacity cDNA Reverse Transcription Kit, so the sequenced TCRB transcripts were expressed ones. Deep immunoSEQ sequencing was performed on naive, central memory and regulatory T cell samples, with an average of approximately 4 million total reads per sample. Sorted cells were lysed in RLT buffer, and RNA was extracted using DNase-treated RNeasy Micro or Mini kits according to cell number. To prevent cross-contamination, every cell subset was processed on its own, while patient and healthy donor samples were processed together. The immunoSEQ multiplex PCR was used to amplify TCRB sequences from cDNA, generating 87-bp fragments that spanned the CDR3 region. Sequencing of the amplicons was done on the Illumina HiSeq platform. On the study's bioinformatics: PCR bias was computationally corrected using synthetic template baselines, reads within Hamming distance 2 were collapsed, and singletons that could not be merged were discarded. Reads were aligned against IMGT so that V, D and J genes, CDR3 length and insertions or deletions at six rearrangement sites could be assigned. Within each subset, clonotype counts were normalized to sorted cell number, after which true diversity and Gini coefficients were computed with the tcR R package. The overlap coefficient, calculated on TCRB nucleotide sequences, was used to quantify repertoire sharing. TCRdb limited this immuneACCESS table to in-frame rearrangements with V and J called. A share of clones is missing; checked studies link under half to unresolved V genes, and the rest is unexplained. Clone size and V and J calls were adopted from that table, with D and trimming inferred from the DNA. A total of approximately 160,000 clones appear in this sample, about 7.3% of them only once. Together, the top ten hold 0.65% of the sample.

From each donor, a single peripheral blood sample of approximately 0.11 L on average was drawn into heparinised tubes. A BD FACSAria II and a panel including CD45RO, CCR7, CD25, CD127, CD95 and CD27 were used to sort naive, central memory, regulatory and stem cell-like memory CD4+ T cells. Every sorted population had a purity above 95%. PBMCs were isolated right away by Lymphoprep density gradient centrifugation and were stained directly, without culture. So that batch effects would be minimized, each experiment stained and sorted samples in pairs, pairing one healthy donor with one patient. As for this clone: Its antigen is currently not known. It has no much larger one-base neighbor in the sample; base qualities were not kept.

The trim is 2 bases for V and 5 bases for J, with a gap of 14 bases between the germline ends. From the cysteine up to the phenylalanine, the CDR3 has a length of 15 residues. The read is trimmed to its CDR3 DNA, 45 bases read in frame from base 1. According to the germline V gene, CDR1 reads SGHRS and CDR2 reads YFSETQ. The sequence joins TRBV5-1 to TRBJ2-1; TRBD2 is a weak D gene call, 6 bases matching. The TCR originated in a man aged 18 to 29 in good health. Material for sequencing was central memory CD4+ T cells from blood. The CDR3 amino acid sequence is: CASSFSGSGDNEQFF. At the DNA level, the sequence is TGCGCCAGCAGCTTTTCCGGGAGCGGAGACAATGAGCAGTTCTTC.